This T cell receptor beta chain was identified in a study of somatic mutations in cytotoxic T cells in rheumatoid arthritis. Per germline, CDR1 MGHRA and CDR2 YSYEKL. CDR3 length: 14 amino acids. The V gene lost 5 bases and the J gene lost 2 bases, with 11 bases spanning the gap. Some clones are missing from TCRdb's copy, which holds only in-frame ones; the method was immunoSEQ multiplex PCR. The sample lists some 14,000 clones, under 80% occurring once. The chain is built from TRBV4-1 and TRBJ2-3; D is ambiguous. Sequencing used CD8+ T cells sorted from blood. This TCR was sampled from an adult with rheumatoid arthritis. The CDR3 DNA reads as TGCGCCAGCAGCTTCGTTGGGCCCACAGATACGCAGTATTTT. This sequence encodes CASSFVGPTDTQYF.